The rows below give T cell receptor beta chains drawn from one sample of a study of blood T cell repertoires in COVID-19. Clones were read by immunoSEQ multiplex PCR, and TCRdb kept only the in-frame ones, dropping some. The data hold about 42,000 clones, with roughly 73% observed a single time. Sequenced: peripheral blood. The receptors come from a woman between 65 and 79 years old with acute or convalescent COVID-19. CDR3s include the opening cysteine and the closing phenylalanine or tryptophan. Fields, in order: CDR3 DNA, CDR3 protein, D gene, V gene, clone size, J gene. D genes are given only for firm matches. A clone size is listed for some rows: how often the clone was seen (once, few, many), or a class if it is expanded.

DNA: TGTGCCAGCAGCTTAGACAACGGACTCACAGATACGCAGTATTTT; CDR3: CASSLDNGLTDTQYF; D: NA; V: TRBV7-2; size: NA; J: TRBJ2-3
DNA: TGCGCCAGCAGCCAAGATCCATTCCAAGAGACCCAGTACTTC; CDR3: CASSQDPFQETQYF; D: NA; V: TRBV4-1; size: NA; J: TRBJ2-5
DNA: TGTGCCACCAGTGATACAGGGTTTGGCTACACCTTC; CDR3: CATSDTGFGYTF; D: NA; V: TRBV24-1; size: NA; J: TRBJ1-2
DNA: TGCGCCAGCAGCCCCTTGACAGGGATTAGCTATGGCTACACCTTC; CDR3: CASSPLTGISYGYTF; D: TRBD1; V: TRBV4-1; size: NA; J: TRBJ1-2
DNA: TGTGCCAGCAGCTTACTAGCGGCCACGGGCAATGAGCAGTTCTTC; CDR3: CASSLLAATGNEQFF; D: TRBD2; V: TRBV4-2; size: NA; J: TRBJ2-1
DNA: TGTGCCAGTAGAGGGGGCCCAAACTCCGTTTACAATGAGCAGTTCTTC; CDR3: CASRGGPNSVYNEQFF; D: TRBD1; V: TRBV19; size: NA; J: TRBJ2-1
DNA: TGTGCCACTCATCTAACAGGGGGCACTGAAGCTTTCTTT; CDR3: CATHLTGGTEAFF; D: TRBD1; V: TRBV2; size: NA; J: TRBJ1-1
DNA: TGTGCCAGCAGCCCCGGGACAATGAAGAATGAAAAACTGTTTTTT; CDR3: CASSPGTMKNEKLFF; D: NA; V: TRBV9; size: NA; J: TRBJ1-4
DNA: TGTGCCAGCAGTGAAAAGAAGGGGAATCATCAGCCCCAGCATTTT; CDR3: CASSEKKGNHQPQHF; D: NA; V: TRBV6-1; size: NA; J: TRBJ1-5
DNA: TGCGCCAGCAGCTTGGTCTCAGATACGCAGTATTTT; CDR3: CASSLVSDTQYF; D: NA; V: TRBV5-1; size: NA; J: TRBJ2-3
DNA: TGTGCCAGCAGCTATCTAAGACAGAGCAATCAGCCCCAGCATTTT; CDR3: CASSYLRQSNQPQHF; D: NA; V: TRBV7-8; size: NA; J: TRBJ1-5
DNA: TGTGCCAGCAGCTCCTACAGGGGGGAGTCCGGGGAGCTGTTTTTT; CDR3: CASSSYRGESGELFF; D: TRBD1; V: TRBV6-2/TRBV6-3; size: NA; J: TRBJ2-2
DNA: TGTGCCTGGAGGGACAGGGGAACATATGGCTACACCTTC; CDR3: CAWRDRGTYGYTF; D: TRBD1; V: TRBV30; size: NA; J: TRBJ1-2
DNA: TGTGCCACCAGTGATTTAGGGACAGCCAAAGAGACCCAGTACTTC; CDR3: CATSDLGTAKETQYF; D: TRBD1; V: TRBV24-1; size: NA; J: TRBJ2-5
DNA: TGTGCCAGCAGTGCAACTGTAGCGGGAGGGCCCTACGAGCAGTACTTC; CDR3: CASSATVAGGPYEQYF; D: TRBD2; V: TRBV6-1; size: NA; J: TRBJ2-7
DNA: TGTGCCAGCAGCGCAGTCGACTCTGGGGCCAACGTCCTGACTTTC; CDR3: CASSAVDSGANVLTF; D: NA; V: TRBV9; size: NA; J: TRBJ2-6
DNA: TGTGCCAGCAGCTTAATGCAGGGGGGCGAGCAGTACTTC; CDR3: CASSLMQGGEQYF; D: NA; V: TRBV11-3; size: few; J: TRBJ2-7
DNA: TGTGCCATCAGAGACCCGAGACAGGGTGAGACTGAAGCTTTCTTT; CDR3: CAIRDPRQGETEAFF; D: TRBD1; V: TRBV10-3; size: few; J: TRBJ1-1
DNA: TGTGCCAGCAGGGGGACAGGGGGATATGGTGGCTACACCTTC; CDR3: CASRGTGGYGGYTF; D: TRBD1; V: TRBV2; size: NA; J: TRBJ1-2
DNA: TGTGCCAGCAGGCAGGGGGAGGATAATTCACCCCTCCACTTT; CDR3: CASRQGEDNSPLHF; D: TRBD1; V: TRBV25-1; size: NA; J: TRBJ1-6
DNA: TGTGCCAGTAGGCCAGACGGGGGAAACACCATATATTTT; CDR3: CASRPDGGNTIYF; D: NA; V: TRBV19; size: NA; J: TRBJ1-3
DNA: TGTGCCAGCAGCGCGGGACTAGCGGGAGAAACTACGCAGTATTTT; CDR3: CASSAGLAGETTQYF; D: TRBD2; V: TRBV9; size: NA; J: TRBJ2-3
DNA: TGTGCCAGCAGTTTGAGACTGGGTGGCGGAAACACCATATATTTT; CDR3: CASSLRLGGGNTIYF; D: NA; V: TRBV28; size: NA; J: TRBJ1-3
DNA: TGCGCCAGCAGTAATACCGGGACAGGCGATAATTCACCCCTCCACTTT; CDR3: CASSNTGTGDNSPLHF; D: TRBD1; V: TRBV5-1; size: NA; J: TRBJ1-6
DNA: TGTGCCAGTAGTCCGGGCACAGGGGGCACTGAAGCTTTCTTT; CDR3: CASSPGTGGTEAFF; D: TRBD1; V: TRBV19; size: NA; J: TRBJ1-1
DNA: TGTGCCAGTAGTATAATCGGCGGACTAGCGGGCGCGAAAAACATTCAGTACTTC; CDR3: CASSIIGGLAGAKNIQYF; D: TRBD2; V: TRBV19; size: NA; J: TRBJ2-4
DNA: TGTGCCAGCAGCTTCTCACAGCTTGAAGCTTTCTTT; CDR3: CASSFSQLEAFF; D: NA; V: TRBV7-9; size: NA; J: TRBJ1-1
DNA: TGCGCCAGCAGCTTAGCGGGGGAATTCGATACGCAGTATTTT; CDR3: CASSLAGEFDTQYF; D: TRBD2; V: TRBV5-1; size: NA; J: TRBJ2-3
DNA: TGTGCCAGCAGGACAGGGAGAAGTAATGAAAAACTGTTTTTT; CDR3: CASRTGRSNEKLFF; D: TRBD1; V: TRBV6-4; size: NA; J: TRBJ1-4
DNA: TGTGCCAGTAGTGAGTCTTGGACAGACTCCTACGAGCAGTACTTC; CDR3: CASSESWTDSYEQYF; D: NA; V: TRBV19; size: NA; J: TRBJ2-7
DNA: TGCGCCAGCAGTCCTGGGGGACAGAACACTGAAGCTTTCTTT; CDR3: CASSPGGQNTEAFF; D: NA; V: TRBV10-1; size: NA; J: TRBJ1-1
DNA: TGTGCCAGCAGCTCGAGTCCACAGACAGGTGGTGGCTACACCTTC; CDR3: CASSSSPQTGGGYTF; D: NA; V: TRBV7-9; size: NA; J: TRBJ1-2
DNA: TGTGCCAGCAGCGCCCGAACAGGTGAAGCTTTCTTT; CDR3: CASSARTGEAFF; D: NA; V: TRBV13; size: NA; J: TRBJ1-1
DNA: TGTGCCAGTAGTCCTAGCGGGAGGGCCAGCACAGATACGCAGTATTTT; CDR3: CASSPSGRASTDTQYF; D: TRBD2; V: TRBV19; size: few; J: TRBJ2-3
DNA: TGTGCCAGTAGTATAGAACTCAGGGGGTACAATGAGCAGTTCTTC; CDR3: CASSIELRGYNEQFF; D: TRBD1; V: TRBV19; size: NA; J: TRBJ2-1
DNA: TGTGCCAGCAGCCAAGTTACGGTTATGAACACTGAAGCTTTCTTT; CDR3: CASSQVTVMNTEAFF; D: NA; V: TRBV3-1/TRBV3-2; size: NA; J: TRBJ1-1
DNA: TGTGCCAGCAGTTTAGATCTCACAGATACGCAGTATTTT; CDR3: CASSLDLTDTQYF; D: NA; V: TRBV12-3/TRBV12-4; size: NA; J: TRBJ2-3
DNA: TGTGCCAGCAGTTACTCGATTTCAGTCTATGGCTACACCTTC; CDR3: CASSYSISVYGYTF; D: NA; V: TRBV6-5; size: NA; J: TRBJ1-2
DNA: TGTGCCAGCAGCACACCCCCGACAGTGAACACTGAAGCTTTCTTT; CDR3: CASSTPPTVNTEAFF; D: NA; V: TRBV6-6; size: NA; J: TRBJ1-1
DNA: TGTGCCAGCAGCTTAGCCCTGTTAAGCGGGGGGGGATACAATGAGCAGTTCTTC; CDR3: CASSLALLSGGGYNEQFF; D: TRBD2; V: TRBV7-9; size: NA; J: TRBJ2-1
DNA: TGTGCCAGCAGGCCTGGACAGCTCTATGGCTACACCTTC; CDR3: CASRPGQLYGYTF; D: NA; V: TRBV28; size: NA; J: TRBJ1-2
DNA: TGCGCCAGCAGCCCTGGGGCCACGACAGGGAATGAAAAACTGTTTTTT; CDR3: CASSPGATTGNEKLFF; D: TRBD1; V: TRBV5-1; size: NA; J: TRBJ1-4
DNA: TGTGCTAGCAGCTTATCCGGGACAGGGGGGGATACGCAGTATTTT; CDR3: CASSLSGTGGDTQYF; D: TRBD1; V: TRBV7-7; size: NA; J: TRBJ2-3
DNA: TGTGCCAGCAGCTACAGGGCCGGGCAGCCCCAGCATTTT; CDR3: CASSYRAGQPQHF; D: NA; V: TRBV5-5; size: few; J: TRBJ1-5
DNA: TGTGCCAGCAGCCTTTCGGCGGGAGGGCCTCAAGAGACCCAGTACTTC; CDR3: CASSLSAGGPQETQYF; D: TRBD2; V: TRBV7-9; size: NA; J: TRBJ2-5
DNA: TGTGCCAGCAGCCCTCTAAACAGGGGGAAGGGAGCTTTCTTT; CDR3: CASSPLNRGKGAFF; D: TRBD1; V: TRBV6-2/TRBV6-3; size: NA; J: TRBJ1-1
DNA: TGTGCCAGCAGCCCGGGGACTAGCGGGAACCCGGGCGATGAGCAGTTCTTC; CDR3: CASSPGTSGNPGDEQFF; D: TRBD2; V: TRBV7-2; size: NA; J: TRBJ2-1
DNA: TGTGCCAGCAGCTTCACCGGGACAAGGTACAATGAGCAGTTCTTC; CDR3: CASSFTGTRYNEQFF; D: NA; V: TRBV7-3; size: once; J: TRBJ2-1
DNA: TGTGCCTGGAGCCCTCTTTACTCTGAAGCTTTCTTT; CDR3: CAWSPLYSEAFF; D: NA; V: TRBV30; size: NA; J: TRBJ1-1
DNA: TGTGCCAGCAGCCAAATGAGGCAGGGAACAGGTCAGCCCCAGCATTTT; CDR3: CASSQMRQGTGQPQHF; D: NA; V: TRBV3-1/TRBV3-2; size: once; J: TRBJ1-5